The 31 T cell receptor beta chains presented below share a single source sample, sequenced in a study of tumor-infiltrating lymphocytes in localized non-small cell lung cancer. Using immunoSEQ multiplex PCR, the repertoire was profiled, and TCRdb retains in-frame clones only, with some absent. The sample holds some 8,000 clones; 60% to 85% are singletons and the top ten take about 13%. The specimen was uninvolved lung tissue not adjacent to the tumor. The receptors were sampled from a human donor with non-small cell lung cancer.

This chain connects TRBV5-1 to TRBJ1-1; D is uncertain. Germline values: CDR1 SGHRS, CDR2 YFSETQ. The CDR3 sequence is 17 residues long. V was shortened by 0 bases and J by 4 bases, with 19 bases between the two germline ends. This CDR3 is CASSLVGYLEVATEAFF. CDR3 nucleotide sequence: TGCGCCAGCAGCTTGGTCGGTTACCTGGAGGTGGCCACTGAAGCTTTCTTT.

The chain recombines TRBV9 with TRBJ2-2, with a tentative D call TRBD2 (6 bases). The CDR3 extends over 15 amino acids. Trimming removed 0 bases from V and 6 bases from J, with 12 bases in between. Germline values: CDR1 SGDLS, CDR2 YYNGEE. CDR3 coding DNA: TGTGCCAGCAGCGTAGAACCGGGACTGCCCGGGGAGCTGTTTTTT. It encodes CASSVEPGLPGELFF.

J is TRBJ1-1 and V is TRBV7-9, with D unresolved. Trimming took 2 bases from V and 3 from J, leaving 13 bases between them. The CDR3 has 15 amino acids. Germline V gene lookup returns CDR1 SEHNR and CDR2 FQNEAQ (reference sequence). The DNA for the CDR3 is TGTGCCAGCAGCTTAATCGCACTCGGGGACACTGAAGCTTTCTTT. Translating gives CASSLIALGDTEAFF.

The chain is built from TRBV9 and TRBJ2-6; D gene uncertain. Trimming shortened V by 3 bases and J by 3 bases, and 7 bases separated the two germline ends. Germline V CDR1 and CDR2: SGDLS, YYNGEE. The CDR3 has 14 amino acids. The CDR3 DNA reads as TGTGCCAGCAGCGCCCAGATTGGGGCCAACGTCCTGACTTTC. As protein: CASSAQIGANVLTF.

V gene TRBV12-5 combines with J gene TRBJ1-1; D gene uncertain. CDR1 is LGHNT and CDR2 is FRNRAP in the germline V gene. CDR3 length equals 13 residues. The V and J ends lost 6 bases and 4 bases respectively, with 12 bases between them. CDR3 in DNA: TGTGCTAGTGGCCGGGAGTTGGGCACTGAAGCTTTCTTT. Residues: CASGRELGTEAFF.

The V call is TRBV11-3, the J call TRBJ2-1; D is unclear. The germline gives CDR1 SGHNT, CDR2 YENEEA. V was clipped by 0 bases and J by 6 bases, with 9 bases between them. The CDR3 contains 14 residues. In DNA, the CDR3 is TGTGCCAGCAGCTTAGATACAAGACCCAATGAGCAGTTCTTC. Its protein product is CASSLDTRPNEQFF.

This clone was found once. The chain carries TRBV2 and TRBJ2-5, with TRBD2 identical over 14 bases. The CDR3 is 16 residues long. V shed 6 bases and J 5 bases; nucleotides not matched to a gene: 8. Germline V CDR1 and CDR2: SNHLY, FYNNEI. The CDR3 coding sequence is TGTGCCAGCAGCTACGGGACTAGCGGGAGCGGGGAGACCCAGTACTTC. It codes for CASSYGTSGSGETQYF.

There are a few counts of this clone. The chain recombines TRBV5-4 with TRBJ2-5; 12 positions match TRBD2. The CDR3 runs 15 residues. The ends lost 0 bases at V and 7 bases at J; junction bases unmatched: 4. The germline V gene encodes CDR1 SGHNT and CDR2 YYREEE (reference sequence). The CDR3 DNA is TGTGCCAGCAGCTTGGGACTAGCGGGAGCCGGGACCCAGTACTTC. The encoded protein is CASSLGLAGAGTQYF.

This sequence joins TRBV15 and TRBJ2-5, with TRBD1 matching over 8 bases. The CDR3 runs 13 residues. CDR1 and CDR2 from the germline V gene are LNHNV and YYDKDF (reference sequence). Trimming at V came to 6 bases and at J to 5 bases, leaving 5 bases not matched to a gene. The CDR3 here is CATRKTGEETQYF. In DNA, the CDR3 is TGTGCCACCAGAAAGACAGGGGAGGAGACCCAGTACTTC.

The CDR3 sequence is CASSGEAFF. Written as DNA, the CDR3 is TGTGCCAGCAGCGGAGAAGCTTTCTTT. The rearrangement links TRBV21-1 to TRBJ1-1. TRBV21-1 is marked as a pseudogene. The length of the CDR3 is 9 residues.

CDR3 coding DNA: TGTGCCAGCAGCTTTAAGGGGGCTCCGGGTGGAACTGAAGCTTTCTTT. It codes for CASSFKGAPGGTEAFF. V is TRBV7-9 and J is TRBJ1-1, with 7 positions matching TRBD1. Germline CDR1 is SEHNR and CDR2 is FQNEAQ (reference sequence). Unmatched junction bases numbered 12, after V lost 3 bases and J lost 5 bases. CDR3 size: 16 residues.

V gene TRBV29-1 combines with J gene TRBJ2-7, with D possibly called TRBD1 or TRBD2 (5 bases each). Germline V CDR1 and CDR2: SQVTM, ANQGSEA. V dropped 6 bases and J dropped 5 bases, with 14 bases sitting between them. The CDR3 totals 12 residues. The CDR3 region is CSVRVRADEQYF. The CDR3 DNA reads TGCAGCGTCAGGGTGCGAGCGGACGAGCAGTACTTC.

The chain employs TRBV6-6 and TRBJ2-5; either TRBD1 or TRBD2 may supply D (5 bases each). The CDR3 is 16 residues long. Germline CDR1 and CDR2: MNHNY and SVGAGI (reference sequence). Deletions cut 5 bases from V and 5 bases from J, with 21 bases between. For the CDR3, the DNA is TGTGCCAGCAGTGGCCCCAAGGCAGGGAGTAGGGAGACCCAGTACTTC. Encoded protein: CASSGPKAGSRETQYF.

J is TRBJ1-4 and V is TRBV30; TRBD1 matches at 8 bases. The V gene's germline CDR1 is GTSNPN and CDR2 SVGIG (reference sequence). CDR3 size: 15 residues. Trimming removed 4 bases from V and 4 bases from J; junction bases left unmatched: 8. The CDR3 DNA reads as TGTGCCTGGACCGAGACAGGGGATGGTAATGAAAAACTGTTTTTT. The encoded protein is CAWTETGDGNEKLFF.

V and J are TRBV13 and TRBJ2-7; a possible D gene is TRBD1 (5 bases). Germline values: CDR1 PRHDT, CDR2 FYEKMQ (reference sequence). Trimming removed 2 bases at V and 2 bases at J, with 10 bases between. CDR3 size: 14 residues. CDR3 sequence reads: CASSLNRIAYEQYF. Here the CDR3 DNA reads TGTGCCAGCAGCTTAAACAGGATAGCCTACGAGCAGTACTTC.

This chain connects TRBV27 to TRBJ2-5, with D perhaps being TRBD1 or TRBD2 (5 bases each). The V and J ends lost 5 bases and 5 bases respectively, with 21 bases between them. The CDR3 length is 16 residues. Germline lookup yields CDR1 MNHEY and CDR2 SMNVEV (reference sequence). The CDR3 spells CASSLTLGGSRETQYF. The CDR3 DNA follows: TGTGCCAGCAGTCTCACCCTTGGGGGTTCCAGGGAGACCCAGTACTTC.

This chain connects TRBV21-1 to TRBJ2-1; the table assigns TRBD1, which was not confirmed against the DNA. TRBV21-1 is a pseudogene. The length of the CDR3 is 16 residues. CDR3 nucleotide sequence: TGTGCCAGCAGCAGTACAGGGGGGGAGACCTACAATGAGCAGTTCTTC. This translates into CASSSTGGETYNEQFF.

The chain links TRBV7-2 to TRBJ2-3; possibly TRBD2 for D (6 bases). V shed 2 bases and J shed 5 bases, with 17 bases lying between them. This CDR3 has 16 residues. Germline CDR1 reads SGHTA; CDR2 reads FQGNSA. The CDR3 DNA sequence: TGTGCCAGCAGCTTAAGACGGGAGTTTGGAAGAGATACGCAGTATTTT. This sequence encodes CASSLRREFGRDTQYF.

This clone was seen just once. The genes are TRBV27 and TRBJ2-5; TRBD2 agrees at 8 bases. Germline CDR1 reads MNHEY; CDR2 reads SMNVEV (reference sequence). This CDR3 comprises 15 residues. The V gene end was trimmed by 10 bases and the J gene end by 4 bases; junction bases not matched to a gene: 14. This chain's CDR3 is CATMYREGRGETQYF. CDR3 DNA sequence: TGTGCCACCATGTATCGGGAGGGCCGAGGAGAGACCCAGTACTTC.

V is TRBV5-1 and J is TRBJ2-5; D remains ambiguous. Germline V gene data show CDR1 as SGHRS and CDR2 as YFSETQ. This CDR3 spans 14 amino acids. V lost 2 bases and J lost 1, with 9 bases in between. The CDR3 nucleotides read TGCGCCAGCAGCTTAGGCAGCACCCAAGAGACCCAGTACTTC. Its translation is CASSLGSTQETQYF.

This clone was counted a few times. Written as DNA, the CDR3 is TGTGCCAGCAGCCCTAGCGATGAGCAGTTCTTC. This codes for CASSPSDEQFF. The genes are TRBV6-6 and TRBJ2-1; weak D call: TRBD2 (6 bases). Germline CDR1 reads MNHNY; CDR2 reads SVGAGI (reference sequence). The CDR3 is 11 amino acids. V lost 6 bases to trimming and J lost 8 bases, with 8 bases between them.

Here the CDR3 reads CASSESMGGDSPLHF. The DNA for the CDR3 is TGTGCCAGCAGTGAATCGATGGGAGGGGATTCACCCCTCCACTTT. The chain joins TRBV6-1 to TRBJ1-6; D perhaps matches TRBD1 (5 bases). The V gene's germline CDR1 is MNHNS and CDR2 SASEGT. Deletions cut 2 bases from V and 8 bases from J, with 13 bases between. This CDR3 is 15 amino acids long.

The V call is TRBV28, the J call TRBJ2-7; D possibly uses TRBD1 or TRBD2 (5 bases each). Deletions cut 1 base from V and 0 bases from J, with 10 bases between. The CDR3 is 15 amino acids. Per germline, CDR1 MDHEN and CDR2 SYDVKM. The CDR3 spells CASSLFGTLSYEQYF. CDR3 nucleotide sequence: TGTGCCAGCAGTTTATTCGGGACCCTCTCCTACGAGCAGTACTTC.

The V gene is TRBV7-9, the J gene TRBJ2-1, with 16 bases that match TRBD2. This CDR3 has 17 residues. Trimming took 4 bases from V and 6 from J; bases not matched to a gene: 6. Germline assignment: CDR1 SEHNR and CDR2 FQNEAQ (reference sequence). This CDR3 reads CASSWGTSGRAVNEQFF. CDR3 bases: TGTGCCAGCAGCTGGGGGACTAGCGGGAGGGCCGTCAATGAGCAGTTCTTC.

The chain combines TRBV28 with TRBJ2-7; 9 positions match TRBD1. Unmatched junction bases numbered 4, after V lost 5 bases and J lost 5 bases. CDR1 is MDHEN, CDR2 SYDVKM, per germline. This CDR3 has 13 amino acids. This CDR3 is CASSGQGTHEQYF. CDR3 DNA sequence: TGTGCCAGCAGTGGACAGGGGACCCACGAGCAGTACTTC.

The chain combines TRBV5-1 with TRBJ2-5; D gene unclear. The germline V gene has CDR1 SGHRS and CDR2 YFSETQ. The CDR3 consists of 14 residues. Trimming pared 4 bases from V and 5 bases from J, leaving 15 bases between. The CDR3 DNA sequence: TGCGCCAGCAGCACGCGCAAGCCTGGGGAGACCCAGTACTTC. It codes for CASSTRKPGETQYF. Full variable domain (missing parts from reference TRBV5-1 and TRBJ2-5): KAGVTQTPRYLIKTRGQQVTLSCSPISGHRSVSWYQQTPGQGLQFLFEYFSETQRNKGNFPGRFSGRQFSNSRSEMNVSTLELGDSALYLCASSTRKPGETQYFGPGTRLLVL.

V gene TRBV11-1 combines with J gene TRBJ1-1; D unresolved. The CDR3 is 14 residues long. Looked up from germline, CDR1 is SGHAT and CDR2 is FQDESV (reference sequence). Trimming took 2 bases from V and 4 from J, leaving 11 bases between them. The CDR3 nucleotides are TGTGCCAGCAGCTTAAACGGGGATGGCACTGAAGCTTTCTTT. Translation: CASSLNGDGTEAFF.

The chain employs TRBV6-1 and TRBJ2-1, with 11 nucleotides matching TRBD2. The CDR3 has 15 amino acids. V lost 3 bases and J lost 8; bases outside the gene matches: 6. Germline CDR1 reads MNHNS; CDR2 reads SASEGT. This chain's CDR3 is CASSDPSGGWDEQFF. The CDR3, as DNA: TGTGCCAGCAGTGATCCTAGCGGGGGGTGGGATGAGCAGTTCTTC.

The chain joins TRBV5-6 to TRBJ1-2; no clear D. V was trimmed by 4 bases and J by 6 bases, leaving 7 bases between them. The CDR3 is 11 residues long. Germline CDR1 SGHDT, CDR2 YYEEEE. The CDR3 loop is CASSPGDGYTF. The DNA for the CDR3 is TGTGCCAGCAGCCCGGGCGATGGCTACACCTTC.

V is TRBV6-1 and J is TRBJ2-3, with D possibly being TRBD1 (5 bases). CDR3 length: 13 amino acids. Trimming removed 3 bases from V and 3 bases from J, with 7 bases in between. Germline V gene lookup returns CDR1 MNHNS and CDR2 SASEGT. CDR3 DNA sequence: TGTGCCAGCAGTGACCCAGGGACAGATACGCAGTATTTT. Its protein product is CASSDPGTDTQYF.

The chain carries TRBV10-3 and TRBJ2-3, with a possible D match to TRBD1 (6 bases). This CDR3 is 12 amino acids long. CDR1 and CDR2 (germline): ENHRY, SYGVKD. Trimming removed 9 bases from V and 2 bases from J, with 9 bases in between. The CDR3 nucleotides are TGTGCCATTGGACAGTCCACAGATACGCAGTATTTT. Its protein is CAIGQSTDTQYF.